These 9 T cell receptor beta chains were sequenced from one sample in a study of cytomegalovirus exposure and HLA in healthy donors. TCRdb's table, derived via immunoSEQ multiplex PCR, lists solely in-frame clones and lacks some. The sample shows tens of thousands of clones, 80% to 95% of them seen only once. Sequencing was performed on PBMCs. All receptors come from a woman in her 30s in good health and CMV-seronegative.

The rearrangement links TRBV14 to TRBJ1-1; no definite D call. CDR3 length: 16 residues. Germline CDR1 SGHDN, CDR2 FVKESK. The V end was cut by 2 bases, the J end by 5 bases, with 18 bases between. DNA of the CDR3: TGTGCCAGCAGCCAAAGTGTAGTTCGGTTCGGGACTGAAGCTTTCTTT. Translated: CASSQSVVRFGTEAFF.

V is TRBV19 and J is TRBJ1-4; maybe TRBD1 (6 bases). V lost 7 bases and J lost 0, with 18 bases in between. The length of the CDR3 is 17 residues. CDR1 and CDR2 (germline): LNHDA, SQIVND (reference sequence). This CDR3 is CASKRRPNRATNEKLFF. CDR3 DNA: TGTGCCAGTAAACGAAGACCGAACAGGGCAACTAATGAAAAACTGTTTTTT.

The chain carries TRBV7-4 and TRBJ2-7, with D tentatively TRBD2 (5 bases). In germline, CDR1 is SGHVT, CDR2 SQSDAQ. Trimming took 2 bases from V and 2 from J, leaving 10 bases between them. The CDR3 is 14 amino acids. The CDR3 bases are TGTGCCAGCAGCTTATACGCGGGCCCCTACGAGCAGTACTTC. This translates into CASSLYAGPYEQYF.

V and J are TRBV6-6 and TRBJ1-1; tentatively, D is TRBD1 (6 bases). The CDR3 spans 14 residues. Germline V gene sequence: CDR1 MNHNY, CDR2 SVGAGI (reference sequence). Trimming left V 11 bases short and J 0 bases short, with 16 bases between. The CDR3 DNA reads TGTGCCCTGAGGGGGGGGGCAATGAACACTGAAGCTTTCTTT. It yields the protein CALRGGAMNTEAFF.

The chain combines TRBV7-2 with TRBJ2-7; 9 nucleotides line up with TRBD1. The CDR3 loop spans 15 amino acids. CDR1 is SGHTA, CDR2 FQGNSA, per germline. V lost 1 base to trimming and J lost 2 bases; unmatched junction nucleotides: 3. CDR3 sequence (DNA): TGTGCCAGCAGCTTAGGAACAGGGGGCACCTACGAGCAGTACTTC. This gives the protein CASSLGTGGTYEQYF.

By sample share, this clone is medium-sized (0.01 to 0.1%). V is TRBV6-1 and J is TRBJ2-1, with 11 bases matching TRBD2. Trimming removed 1 base from V and 8 bases from J; junction bases left unmatched: 4. CDR3 length: 15 amino acids. CDR1 is MNHNS, CDR2 SASEGT, per germline. The DNA of the CDR3 is TGTGCCAGCAGTGAAGATAGCGGGGGGGCCGATGAGCAGTTCTTC. Its translation is CASSEDSGGADEQFF.

The chain links TRBV4-1 to TRBJ1-2; D gene unclear. This CDR3 region has 14 residues. Per the germline V gene, CDR1 is MGHRA and CDR2 is YSYEKL. Trimming pared 1 base from V and 8 bases from J, leaving 14 bases between. The CDR3 DNA reads TGCGCCAGCAGCCAAGTCACAGTAAAGTCCGGCTACACCTTC. Protein product: CASSQVTVKSGYTF.

V is TRBV29-1 and J is TRBJ1-1, with D possibly being TRBD1 (5 bases). The V end was cut by 4 bases, the J end by 8 bases, with 17 bases between. The CDR3 runs 13 residues. Germline CDR1 reads SQVTM; CDR2 reads ANQGSEA. CDR3 bases: TGCAGCGTTGCTAGGCGGGACCTCGGGGAAGCTTTCTTT. This gives the protein CSVARRDLGEAFF. The full variable domain, its missing parts supplied by reference TRBV29-1 and TRBJ1-1, is SAVISQKPSRDICQRGTSLTIQCQVDSQVTMMFWYRQQPGQSLTLIATANQGSEATYESGFVIDKFPISRPNLTFSTLTVSNMSPEDSSIYLCSVARRDLGEAFFGQGTRLTVV.

The J gene is TRBJ2-2, the V gene TRBV30; D is possibly TRBD2 (5 bases). The CDR3 has 14 amino acids. V dropped 3 bases and J dropped 3 bases, with 11 bases sitting between them. Germline CDR1 and CDR2: GTSNPN and SVGIG (reference sequence). In DNA, the CDR3 is TGTGCCTGGAGGGGCCCTAGCCACACCGGGGAGCTGTTTTTT. Translating it yields CAWRGPSHTGELFF. Complete variable domain (other parts from reference TRBV30 and TRBJ2-2): SQTIHQWPATLVQPVGSPLSLECTVEGTSNPNLYWYRQAAGRGLQLLFYSVGIGQISSEVPQNLSASRPQDRQFILSSKKLLLSDSGFYLCAWRGPSHTGELFFGEGSRLTVL.